The clone carrying this T cell receptor beta chain was detected a few times. Antigen specificity is unknown. The entirety of the isolated RNA underwent reverse transcription, so expressed TCRB transcripts were sequenced. Sequencing was performed with immunoSEQ multiplex PCR; in TCRdb, only in-frame clones are kept and a portion is missing. The repertoire has fewer than 350,000 clones, 7% to 9% of them found once; the top ten carry 1%. The sample originates from a study of beta chain features in type 1 diabetes. In the study overall: In all, around 110,000,000 sorted cells from all samples were analyzed.

The authors obtained over 95% purity in all sorted populations. From germline, CDR1 is MNHEY and CDR2 SVGAGI. V trimming: 6 bases; J trimming: 6 bases; junction bases outside the gene matches: 6. The CDR3 loop spans 15 amino acids. Study-wide points: Naive, central memory and Treg TCRB repertoires seemed to resemble each other more closely in patients than they did in healthy donors. A possible short-template PCR bias applies equally to patients and controls.

The chain joins TRBV6-5 to TRBJ2-1, with TRBD2 matching 12 bases. Material for sequencing was central memory CD4+ T cells from blood. This sequence originates from a young woman in good health. The chain's CDR3 is CASRRLAGVGNEQFF. In DNA, the CDR3 is TGTGCCAGCAGACGACTAGCGGGAGTCGGCAATGAGCAGTTCTTC.